This T cell receptor (beta chain) was recorded in a study of long-term antiretroviral therapy in people with HIV. Regarding the study as a whole: Pre-ART expanded TRB clones stayed dominant throughout, though often decreasing after ART.

This was the immunoSEQ v3.0 assay at survey level. Repertoires were generated with immunoSEQ multiplex PCR, while TCRdb's copy carries only in-frame clones and drops some. The sample holds over 40,000 clones; over 90% are singletons and the top ten take approximately 2.5%. All participants with HIV were treated in the United States. The V end lost 6 bases, the J end lost 1 base, and 10 bases lay between the germline ends. CDR1 and CDR2 (germline): SEHNR, FQNEAQ (reference sequence). CDR3 size: 14 residues. In regard to this clone: Its antigen is still unknown.

This receptor was identified in a woman between 50 and 59 years old with HIV. J is TRBJ1-5 and V is TRBV7-9, with D unresolved. The sample consisted of unsorted PBMCs, taken 3.7 years after starting antiretroviral therapy. The CDR3 here is CASRTDNSNQPQHF. DNA for the CDR3: TGTGCCAGCAGGACCGACAACAGCAATCAGCCCCAGCATTTT.